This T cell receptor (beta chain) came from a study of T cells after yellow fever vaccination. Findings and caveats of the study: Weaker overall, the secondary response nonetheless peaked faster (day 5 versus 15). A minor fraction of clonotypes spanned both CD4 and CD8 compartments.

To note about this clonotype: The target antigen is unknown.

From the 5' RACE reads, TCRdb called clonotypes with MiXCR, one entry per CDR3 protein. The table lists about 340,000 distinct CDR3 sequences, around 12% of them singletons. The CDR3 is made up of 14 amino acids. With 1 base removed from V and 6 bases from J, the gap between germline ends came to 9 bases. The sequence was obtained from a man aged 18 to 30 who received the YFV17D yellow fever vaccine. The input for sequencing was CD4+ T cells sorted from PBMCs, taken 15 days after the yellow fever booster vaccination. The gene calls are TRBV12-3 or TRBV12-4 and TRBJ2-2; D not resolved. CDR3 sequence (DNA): TGTGCCAGCAGTTTAGTGGTAGGGTCCGGGGAGCTGTTTTTT. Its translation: CASSLVVGSGELFF.